These 22 T cell receptor beta chains originate from one sample sequenced in a study of T cells after yellow fever vaccination (dated by TCRdb to the late 2010s). The treatment or condition label corresponds to: live attenuated yellow fever vaccine strain. The protocol used for the library was 5' RACE. Sequencing used an Illumina NovaSeq 6000. The public reads were reanalyzed by TCRdb: fastp trimming at Q25, MiXCR alignment, in-frame beta chains only. Rows are unified per CDR3 protein, each entry keeping the most common DNA and genes. The sample has hundreds of thousands of distinct CDR3 sequences on record, under 9% of them singletons. About 3% of the sample is held by the ten biggest clonotypes. Material: CD4+ T cells sorted from PBMCs, obtained 5 days after the yellow fever booster vaccination. The receptors here all came from a man aged 18 to 30 who received the YFV17D yellow fever vaccine.

V usage is TRBV30 and J usage is TRBJ2-2; D assignment may be TRBD1 or TRBD2 (5 bases each). The V end was cut by 0 bases, the J end by 5 bases, with 16 bases between. The CDR3 contains 16 residues. Per the germline V gene, CDR1 is GTSNPN and CDR2 is SVGIG (reference sequence). This CDR3 reads CAWSVRGRQITGELFF. CDR3 nucleotide sequence: TGTGCCTGGAGTGTCCGAGGGAGACAGATTACCGGGGAGCTGTTTTTT.

The sample holds a few counts of this clonotype. J is TRBJ1-5 and V is TRBV6-5, with D unresolved. CDR3 size: 15 residues. V was shortened by 4 bases and J by 5 bases, with 15 bases between the two germline ends. Germline assignment: CDR1 MNHEY and CDR2 SVGAGI. The DNA for the CDR3 is TGTGCCAGCAGTTCAAAACCCCGCTCGGATCAGCCCCAGCATTTT. It codes for CASSSKPRSDQPQHF.

This rearrangement joins TRBV6-5 to TRBJ2-7; 11 nucleotides agree with TRBD1. V lost 6 bases to trimming and J lost 5 bases; unmatched junction nucleotides: 6. CDR3 length equals 14 residues. Germline V gene lookup returns CDR1 MNHEY and CDR2 SVGAGI. The DNA of the CDR3 is TGTGCCAGCAGCCCCGGGACAGGGGGGAACGAGCAGTACTTC. Residues: CASSPGTGGNEQYF.

This clonotype appeared many times. This rearrangement joins TRBV7-2 to TRBJ2-2; D unresolved. The length of the CDR3 is 12 residues. Deletions cut 6 bases from V and 0 bases from J, with 2 bases between. The germline V gene has CDR1 SGHTA and CDR2 FQGNSA. The CDR3 protein is CASSPNTGELFF. The CDR3 DNA is TGTGCCAGCAGTCCGAACACCGGGGAGCTGTTTTTT.

This clonotype was seen repeatedly, ten times or more. This sequence joins TRBV29-1 and TRBJ2-1; no firm D call. This CDR3 has 13 amino acids. V was cut by 3 bases and J by 0 bases, with 6 bases left in between. Germline loops: CDR1 SQVTM, CDR2 ANQGSEA. In nucleotides, the CDR3 is TGCAGCGTTGAGGCTAGCTCCTACAATGAGCAGTTCTTC. Its protein is CSVEASSYNEQFF.

This clonotype appeared many times. V gene TRBV4-1 combines with J gene TRBJ2-5; unclear D gene. From germline, CDR1 is MGHRA and CDR2 YSYEKL. This CDR3 region has 16 residues. V was clipped by 2 bases and J by 2 bases, with 15 bases between them. CDR3 protein: CASSQRVGLGQETQYF. DNA for the CDR3: TGCGCCAGCAGCCAAAGGGTAGGCCTAGGACAAGAGACCCAGTACTTC.

This clonotype was seen ten or more times. The rearrangement joins TRBV11-2 to TRBJ2-3, with D tentatively TRBD1 (5 bases). Per germline, CDR1 SGHAT and CDR2 FQNNGV. The V gene lost 3 bases and the J gene lost 2 bases, with 12 bases spanning the gap. The CDR3 totals 15 residues. CDR3 sequence reads: CASSFRTHYTDTQYF. Written as DNA, the CDR3 is TGTGCCAGCAGCTTCCGGACACACTACACAGATACGCAGTATTTT.

The chain carries TRBV28 and TRBJ2-5; a possible D gene is TRBD1 (6 bases). CDR3 length equals 16 residues. The ends were cut back, 5 bases at V and 3 bases at J, with 19 bases in the middle. Germline V gene sequence: CDR1 MDHEN, CDR2 SYDVKM. The CDR3 DNA is TGTGCCAGCAGTCCCAAAACGGGACAAGGAAAAGAGACCCAGTACTTC. Protein product: CASSPKTGQGKETQYF.

J is TRBJ1-1 and V is TRBV18, with a tentative D call TRBD1 (5 bases). Germline-derived CDR1 and CDR2 are KGHSH and LQKENI. The CDR3 is 16 amino acids. V lost 3 bases, J lost 11 bases, and 25 bases lay in between. The CDR3 DNA reads as TGTGCCAGCTCACCTCAGGAATCCCGGGACCTGCAGCCGGCTTTCTTT. It encodes CASSPQESRDLQPAFF.

This clonotype has a count of ten or more. The rearrangement links TRBV3-1 to TRBJ1-1; 7 bases are shared with TRBD1. V dropped 4 bases and J dropped 3; count of bases not matched to a gene: 8. Germline V lookup: CDR1 LGHDT, CDR2 YNNKEL (reference sequence). The CDR3 sequence is 15 residues long. As DNA, the CDR3 is TGTGCCAGCAGCCTCGGAGGGGGCGCGGACACTGAAGCTTTCTTT. It is translated as CASSLGGGADTEAFF.

This chain joins TRBV12-3 or TRBV12-4 and TRBJ2-5, with 11 bases lining up with TRBD1. Losses at the gene ends were 3 bases for V and 6 bases for J; bases not matched to a gene: 9. This CDR3 is 16 amino acids long. The CDR3 nucleotides are TGTGCCAGCAGTTTTTCCAGGACAGGGGGCACGAAGACCCAGTACTTC. This gives the protein CASSFSRTGGTKTQYF.

The CDR3 sequence is CATSRDGRGSQPQHF. Written as DNA, the CDR3 is TGTGCCACCAGCAGAGATGGAAGGGGATCTCAGCCCCAGCATTTT. The rearrangement uses TRBV15 and TRBJ1-5, with a weak D call TRBD1 (5 bases). CDR1 LNHNV and CDR2 YYDKDF come from the germline V gene (reference sequence). V was shortened by 0 bases and J by 6 bases, with 12 bases between the two germline ends. The CDR3 length is 15 residues.

This chain uses TRBV5-6 with TRBJ1-5, with TRBD1 identical over 9 bases. The CDR3 runs 15 residues. Germline V gene lookup returns CDR1 SGHDT and CDR2 YYEEEE. V shed 0 bases and J 7 bases; nucleotides not matched to a gene: 5. The CDR3 DNA reads TGTGCCAGCAGCTTGGGACAGGGGGTCGTCCAGCCCCAGCATTTT. The encoded protein is CASSLGQGVVQPQHF.

The chain recombines TRBV9 with TRBJ2-1, with 7 positions matching TRBD2. The V segment lost 0 bases and the J segment 8 bases; nucleotides outside the gene matches: 5. The V gene's germline CDR1 is SGDLS and CDR2 YYNGEE. The CDR3 spans 14 residues. In DNA, the CDR3 is TGTGCCAGCAGCGTAGCTACTAGCGTCGATGAGCAGTTCTTC. It encodes CASSVATSVDEQFF.

This clonotype was seen only a few times. The gene calls are TRBV5-6 and TRBJ1-6; D not resolved. Germline V gene data show CDR1 as SGHDT and CDR2 as YYEEEE. This CDR3 has 13 residues. The ends were cut back, 4 bases at V and 9 bases at J, with 11 bases in the middle. The CDR3 DNA reads as TGTGCCAGCAGCCTTGGGTATGGTTCACCCCTCCACTTT. This codes for CASSLGYGSPLHF.

The chain is built from TRBV18 and TRBJ1-5; TRBD1 matches at 8 bases. J lost 4 bases, V lost 3 bases, and 5 bases had no gene match. The CDR3 length is 15 residues. Germline CDR1 and CDR2: KGHSH and LQKENI. The CDR3 protein is CASSPGQAENQPQHF. In DNA, the CDR3 is TGTGCCAGCTCACCGGGACAGGCCGAGAATCAGCCCCAGCATTTT.

Ten or more counts support this clonotype. The chain employs TRBV5-1 and TRBJ2-5; TRBD1 matches at 7 bases. CDR3 length equals 15 residues. CDR1 is SGHRS and CDR2 is YFSETQ in the germline V gene. Unmatched junction bases numbered 8, after V lost 4 bases and J lost 2 bases. The CDR3 DNA follows: TGCGCCAGCAGCGGCGAGGGGGCCCGGCAAGAGACCCAGTACTTC. Protein sequence: CASSGEGARQETQYF.

This clonotype was seen only a few times. The J gene is TRBJ1-1, the V gene TRBV12-3 or TRBV12-4; D ambiguous. The CDR3 is made up of 12 amino acids. V lost 3 bases, J lost 5 bases, and 7 bases lay in between. Written as DNA, the CDR3 is TGTGCCAGCAGTTTCAAGACAACTGAAGCTTTCTTT. Translated: CASSFKTTEAFF.

This chain connects TRBV6-5 to TRBJ1-2; 7 nucleotides match TRBD1. The CDR3 is 13 amino acids. After removal of 2 bases from V and 8 bases from J, the junction contained 5 bases not matched to a gene. Germline V gives CDR1 MNHEY, CDR2 SVGAGI. CDR3 sequence reads: CASSYGQGGGYTF. The CDR3 DNA follows: TGTGCCAGCAGTTACGGGCAGGGGGGCGGCTACACCTTC.

The table lists this clonotype with a few counts. J is TRBJ1-2 and V is TRBV5-6; D call uncertain. Between the trimmed V and J ends, which lost 2 bases and 8 bases, there was a span of 13 bases. The CDR3 loop spans 13 amino acids. CDR1 is SGHDT and CDR2 is YYEEEE in the germline V gene. In DNA, the CDR3 is TGTGCCAGCAGCTTCTCCCGGGAAGGGGGCTACACCTTC. Its translation: CASSFSREGGYTF.

The rearrangement uses TRBV5-1 and TRBJ2-7, with D unresolved. The CDR3 totals 14 residues. The germline V gene encodes CDR1 SGHRS and CDR2 YFSETQ. Trimming stripped 0 bases from V and 6 bases from J, with 13 bases between. CDR3 sequence: CASSLEGTVGEQYV. CDR3 bases: TGCGCCAGCAGCTTGGAAGGTACAGTCGGCGAGCAGTACGTC.

This clonotype was detected only a few times. J is TRBJ1-2 and V is TRBV11-2, with 7 bases lining up with TRBD1. Germline assignment: CDR1 SGHAT and CDR2 FQNNGV. Unmatched junction bases numbered 5, after V lost 5 bases and J lost 8 bases. The CDR3 is made up of 12 amino acids. In DNA form, the CDR3 reads TGTGCCAGCAGCGCAAGACAGGGCGGCTACACCTTC. This sequence encodes CASSARQGGYTF.